One sample yielded the 24 T cell receptor beta chains listed below, sequenced in a study of follicular helper T cells after annual influenza vaccination. The time point here: 2015-2016 season, 7 days after influenza vaccination. TCRdb keeps only in-frame clones here, not all; method: immunoSEQ multiplex PCR. The data hold some 8,300 clones, with approximately 85% observed a single time. The source was CXCR5+ CD38- circulating T follicular helper cells from blood, collected 7 days after influenza vaccination. Described subset: circulating Tfh, non-naive CD4+CXCR5+PD-1+ (ICOS+CD38+ or ICOS-CD38-). These receptor sequences come from an adult who received the influenza vaccine.

This clone has just a few counts. V usage is TRBV19 and J usage is TRBJ2-7; D call uncertain. The CDR3 runs to 15 residues. Trimming took off 6 bases at V and 6 bases at J, with 21 bases between the two ends. Germline V gene lookup returns CDR1 LNHDA and CDR2 SQIVND (reference sequence). CDR3 DNA: TGTGCCAGTAGCCCCCGAGACTTCTCGACCGCCGAGCAGTACTTC. As protein: CASSPRDFSTAEQYF.

The chain is built from TRBV29-1 and TRBJ2-5, with TRBD2 matching over 7 bases. The CDR3 is 12 amino acids. V shed 6 bases, J shed 5 bases, and the junction held 6 bases outside the gene matches. Per the germline V gene, CDR1 is SQVTM and CDR2 is ANQGSEA. The CDR3 reads CSVRVAGETQYF. The CDR3 nucleotides are TGCAGCGTCAGGGTAGCGGGCGAGACCCAGTACTTC.

This chain connects TRBV28 to TRBJ1-1; TRBD1 is a possible D gene (5 bases). Trimming stripped 6 bases from V and 4 bases from J, with 18 bases between. The CDR3 sequence is 15 residues long. Germline V gives CDR1 MDHEN, CDR2 SYDVKM. Here the CDR3 reads CASSSYGGKSTEAFF. In DNA form, the CDR3 reads TGTGCCAGCAGCAGTTACGGGGGTAAGAGCACTGAAGCTTTCTTT.

This chain links TRBV10-3 with TRBJ1-3; D call uncertain. The V end lost 8 bases, the J end lost 2 bases, and 10 bases lay between the germline ends. The CDR3 contains 13 residues. CDR1 and CDR2 from the germline V gene are ENHRY and SYGVKD. The CDR3 reads CAIGSPPGNTIYF. In nucleotides, the CDR3 is TGTGCCATCGGTAGTCCCCCTGGAAACACCATATATTTT.

The J gene is TRBJ2-2, the V gene TRBV5-8; 9 bases map to TRBD1. Per germline, CDR1 SGHTS and CDR2 YDEGEE. The CDR3 loop spans 15 amino acids. J gave up 5 bases and V 5 bases, and 7 bases lay outside the gene matches. CDR3 amino acids: CASSQGTGTTGELFF. CDR3 nucleotide sequence: TGTGCCAGCAGTCAAGGGACAGGGACTACCGGGGAGCTGTTTTTT.

The gene calls are TRBV11-2 and TRBJ1-3; D is unresolved. V was clipped by 2 bases and J by 0 bases, with 17 bases between them. The CDR3 contains 18 residues. Germline CDR1 SGHAT, CDR2 FQNNGV. The CDR3 loop reads CASSLRPADNPSGNTIYF. The CDR3 bases are TGTGCCAGCAGCTTAAGGCCTGCGGATAACCCCTCTGGAAACACCATATATTTT.

The chain is built from TRBV7-2 and TRBJ1-2; no definite D call. V lost 7 bases, J lost 8 bases, and 14 bases lay in between. The CDR3 spans 12 residues. Germline-derived CDR1 and CDR2 are SGHTA and FQGNSA. The CDR3 nucleotides are TGTGCCAGCAACCCCCTAACGGGGGGCTACACCTTC. Its protein is CASNPLTGGYTF.

The rearrangement joins TRBV5-4 to TRBJ2-7; TRBD2 matches 9 bases. V trimming: 3 bases; J trimming: 1 base; junction bases outside the gene matches: 5. Germline assignment: CDR1 SGHNT and CDR2 YYREEE (reference sequence). There are 15 residues in the CDR3. The CDR3 region has the DNA TGTGCCAGCAGCTGGTTCAGCGGGGGGTCCTACGAGCAGTACTTC. Encoded protein: CASSWFSGGSYEQYF. Looking up the rest from reference TRBV5-4 and TRBJ2-7 gives the full variable domain: ETGVTQSPTHLIKTRGQQVTLRCSSQSGHNTVSWYQQALGQGPQFIFQYYREEENGRGNFPPRFSGLQFPNYSSELNVNALELDDSALYLCASSWFSGGSYEQYFGPGTRLTVT.

This clone came up a few times. This rearrangement joins TRBV5-1 to TRBJ1-2, with D possibly matching TRBD1 (6 bases). V dropped 6 bases and J dropped 6 bases, with 18 bases sitting between them. CDR3 length equals 14 residues. Germline V gives CDR1 SGHRS, CDR2 YFSETQ. The DNA of the CDR3 is TGCGCCAGCACCCCGGGGAGGGGGGAAAATGGCTACACCTTC. It codes for CASTPGRGENGYTF.

On this clone: The sample has other DNA sequences that encode this CDR3 too. J is TRBJ1-1 and V is TRBV6-5; D is possibly TRBD1 (6 bases). Trimming pared 3 bases from V and 5 bases from J, leaving 16 bases between. Germline CDR1 reads MNHEY; CDR2 reads SVGAGI. This CDR3 is built from 15 residues. The CDR3 region is CASSYDRSLGTEAFF. The CDR3 DNA is TGTGCCAGCAGTTATGACAGGTCCTTGGGGACTGAAGCTTTCTTT.

This chain links TRBV7-2 with TRBJ2-1; 15 nucleotides match TRBD2. Germline assignment: CDR1 SGHTA and CDR2 FQGNSA. CDR3 length: 14 residues. Trimming removed 1 base from V and 15 bases from J; junction bases left unmatched: 4. This CDR3 reads CASSLGTSGGARFF. Written as DNA, the CDR3 is TGTGCCAGCAGCTTAGGGACTAGCGGGGGGGCGCGGTTCTTC.

This clone has a handful of counts. The chain has TRBV19 and TRBJ1-5; no definite D call. Germline-derived CDR1 and CDR2 are LNHDA and SQIVND (reference sequence). This CDR3 is built from 13 residues. The V and J ends lost 8 bases and 3 bases respectively, with 11 bases between them. The CDR3 nucleotides are TGTGCCAGTGCAAGACGGGACAATCAGCCCCAGCATTTT. This encodes CASARRDNQPQHF.

The chain has TRBV7-2 and TRBJ2-3; 9 nucleotides align to TRBD2. The germline V gene has CDR1 SGHTA and CDR2 FQGNSA. Germline trimming cut 2 bases from V and 1 base from J; bases unmatched to any gene: 4. This CDR3 is 16 amino acids long. CDR3 bases: TGTGCCAGCAGCTTATCTAGCGGGGCCCGCACAGATACGCAGTATTTT. Protein sequence: CASSLSSGARTDTQYF. The whole variable domain, remainder taken from reference TRBV7-2 and TRBJ2-3, is GAGVSQSPSNKVTEKGKDVELRCDPISGHTALYWYRQSLGQGLEFLIYFQGNSAPDKSGLPSDRFSAERTGGSVSTLTIQRTQQEDSAVYLCASSLSSGARTDTQYFGPGTRLTVL.

The chain carries TRBV9 and TRBJ2-2; D is unresolved. In germline, CDR1 is SGDLS, CDR2 YYNGEE. Trimming stripped 6 bases from V and 7 bases from J, with 4 bases between. The length of the CDR3 is 10 residues. The CDR3 region is CASKGGELFF. DNA for the CDR3: TGTGCCAGCAAAGGCGGGGAGCTGTTTTTT. Variable domain in full (rest from reference TRBV9 and TRBJ2-2): DSGVTQTPKHLITATGQRVTLRCSPRSGDLSVYWYQQSLDQGLQFLIQYYNGEERAKGNILERFSAQQFPDLHSELNLSSLELGDSALYFCASKGGELFFGEGSRLTVL.

The gene calls are TRBV6-1 and TRBJ1-1; maybe TRBD1 (5 bases). Trimming pared 7 bases from V and 11 bases from J, leaving 14 bases between. CDR3 length: 11 amino acids. Germline V CDR1 and CDR2: MNHNS, SASEGT. CDR3: CASNSPGLAFF. For the CDR3, the DNA is TGTGCCAGCAACTCACCGGGGCTGGCTTTCTTT.

The rearrangement uses TRBV19 and TRBJ1-5; 8 bases line up with TRBD1. J lost 7 bases, V lost 3 bases, and 11 bases had no gene match. Per the germline V gene, CDR1 is LNHDA and CDR2 is SQIVND (reference sequence). The CDR3 extends over 16 amino acids. CDR3 region: CASSMMDREGGQPQHF. CDR3 in DNA: TGTGCCAGTAGTATGATGGACAGGGAGGGCGGACAGCCCCAGCATTTT.

This chain's CDR3 is CASPTRTKRDKAPLYEQYF. CDR3 sequence (DNA): TGTGCCAGCCCTACTCGAACAAAACGGGACAAAGCCCCCCTTTACGAGCAGTACTTC. The chain employs TRBV4-2 and TRBJ2-7, with D maybe TRBD1 (6 bases). From germline, CDR1 is LGHNA and CDR2 YNFKEQ. The V gene lost 8 bases and the J gene lost 4 bases, with 33 bases spanning the gap. The CDR3 is made up of 19 amino acids.

The V and J genes are TRBV7-2 and TRBJ2-5; D may be TRBD1 (8 bases). The CDR3 is made up of 13 amino acids. The germline gives CDR1 SGHTA, CDR2 FQGNSA. The V end was cut by 8 bases, the J end by 5 bases, with 15 bases between. The CDR3 DNA reads as TGTGCCAGCTGCAGGGGGCGGGAGGAGACCCAGTACTTC. As protein: CASCRGREETQYF.

Comment on this clone: A junction end diverges from the germline sequence, so it may reflect a read error. J is TRBJ1-2 and V is TRBV30; 7 bases are shared with TRBD1. Germline CDR1 GTSNPN, CDR2 SVGIG (reference sequence). This CDR3 is built from 11 residues. The DNA for the CDR3 is TGTGCCTGGAGTAGTGGACAGGTTTCTTACTTC. This translates into CAWSSGQVSYF.

The chain joins TRBV7-2 to TRBJ2-2; maybe TRBD2 (5 bases). The CDR3 spans 16 residues. V lost 2 bases, J lost 2 bases, and 12 bases lay in between. CDR1 is SGHTA and CDR2 is FQGNSA in the germline V gene. The CDR3 bases are TGTGCCAGCAGCTTAAACCTGCGACTAAACACCGGGGAGCTGTTTTTT. Its translation is CASSLNLRLNTGELFF. The variable domain in full, with the rest retrieved from reference TRBV7-2 and TRBJ2-2, is GAGVSQSPSNKVTEKGKDVELRCDPISGHTALYWYRQSLGQGLEFLIYFQGNSAPDKSGLPSDRFSAERTGGSVSTLTIQRTQQEDSAVYLCASSLNLRLNTGELFFGEGSRLTVL.

The V call is TRBV7-8, the J call TRBJ1-3, with 7 bases identical to TRBD1. V trimming: 3 bases; J trimming: 9 bases; junction bases outside the gene matches: 2. Germline V gene data show CDR1 as SGHVS and CDR2 as FQNEAQ. There are 12 residues in the CDR3. The CDR3, as DNA: TGTGCCAGCAGCTTGAACAGGGGCACCATATATTTT. Amino acid sequence: CASSLNRGTIYF.

V gene TRBV18 combines with J gene TRBJ1-2; the match to TRBD1 covers 7 bases. Germline V lookup: CDR1 KGHSH, CDR2 LQKENI. V lost 1 base to trimming and J lost 2 bases; unmatched junction nucleotides: 4. This CDR3 region has 15 residues. The CDR3, as DNA: TGTGCCAGCTCACCACAGTCGGGACAGAACTATGGCTACACCTTC. It translates to CASSPQSGQNYGYTF.

The CDR3 region is CASRAGGDYGYTF. DNA for the CDR3: TGTGCCAGCAGGGCAGGGGGCGACTATGGCTACACCTTC. The chain recombines TRBV27 with TRBJ1-2, with 8 bases aligning to TRBD1. V shed 6 bases and J 3 bases; nucleotides not matched to a gene: 3. In germline, CDR1 is MNHEY, CDR2 SMNVEV (reference sequence). The CDR3 is 13 amino acids.

The CDR3 DNA reads as TGTGCCAGCAGTGGACATTGGACGGCCGGGGAGCTGTTTTTT. Translating gives CASSGHWTAGELFF. V gene TRBV27 combines with J gene TRBJ2-2; possibly TRBD1 for D (5 bases). Germline assignment: CDR1 MNHEY and CDR2 SMNVEV (reference sequence). This CDR3 is built from 14 residues. Trimming pared 5 bases from V and 6 bases from J, leaving 13 bases between.